This T cell receptor beta chain was sequenced in a study of patients and donors after allogeneic stem cell transplantation. This CDR3 spans 12 amino acids. The V gene's germline CDR1 is SQVTM and CDR2 ANQGSEA. Trimming took 6 bases from V and 6 from J, leaving 9 bases between them. This clonotype was picked up a small number of times. TCRdb recomputed calls from the RT-PCR reads with MiXCR, one row per CDR3 protein. This table holds around 200,000 distinct CDR3 sequences, about 37% found once. Material: blood, either unsorted or a sorted T cell fraction (not recorded which). The J gene is TRBJ1-6, the V gene TRBV29-1; TRBD1 might be the D (5 bases). This TCR was recovered from a human donor who was either an allogeneic HSCT recipient or a stem cell or donor lymphocyte infusion donor (not recorded which). It is not recorded whose cells these are; they may come from a transplant donor. For the CDR3, the DNA is TGCAGCGTCCGGGACTCTAATTCACCCCTCCACTTT. It codes for CSVRDSNSPLHF.